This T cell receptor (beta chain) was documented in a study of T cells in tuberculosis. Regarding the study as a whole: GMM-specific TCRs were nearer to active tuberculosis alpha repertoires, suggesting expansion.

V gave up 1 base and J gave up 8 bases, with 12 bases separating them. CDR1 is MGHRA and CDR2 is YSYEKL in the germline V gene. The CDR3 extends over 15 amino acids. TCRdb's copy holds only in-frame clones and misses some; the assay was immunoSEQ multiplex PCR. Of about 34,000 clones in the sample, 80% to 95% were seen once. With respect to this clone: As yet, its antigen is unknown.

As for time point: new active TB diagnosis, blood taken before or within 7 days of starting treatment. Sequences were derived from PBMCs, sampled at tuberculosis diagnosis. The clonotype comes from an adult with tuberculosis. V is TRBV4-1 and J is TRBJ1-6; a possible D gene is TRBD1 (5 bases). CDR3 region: CASSQVGGADSPLHF. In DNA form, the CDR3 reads TGCGCCAGCAGCCAAGTCGGAGGGGCCGATTCACCCCTCCACTTT.